This TCR beta chain was sequenced during a study of neurological immune-mediated disorders. Study findings and constraints: There were no CDR3 amino acid sequences shared by expanded clones across subjects, a result suggesting private repertoires in all groups. The level of TCR clonal expansion was highest in patients with HTLV-1-associated myelopathy and lowest in multiple sclerosis, where it fell below the level seen in healthy controls.

The cDNA was synthesized by 5'RACE incorporating 10-nucleotide random UMIs. Sequencing runs each yielded over 180 million TCR-beta sequences from 15-18 subjects. In TCRdb, the 5' RACE reads were re-called with MiXCR into one record per CDR3 protein. Counted here are around 46,000 distinct CDR3 sequences, around 4.5% occurring once; the ten biggest clones make up 5.5% to 6%. This clonotype was detected ten times or more. The antigen remains unidentified. This TCR came from a woman in her sixties or seventies with multiple sclerosis. Sequenced: PBMCs.

CDR3 region: CSARYSGGISYNEQFF. The CDR3, as DNA: TGCAGTGCTAGATATAGCGGGGGGATCTCCTACAATGAGCAGTTCTTC. The gene calls are TRBV20-1 and TRBJ2-1, with TRBD2 identical over 10 bases. Germline V gene lookup returns CDR1 DFQATT and CDR2 SNEGSKA (reference sequence). CDR3 length: 16 residues. Trimming removed 2 bases from V and 0 bases from J; junction bases left unmatched: 4.